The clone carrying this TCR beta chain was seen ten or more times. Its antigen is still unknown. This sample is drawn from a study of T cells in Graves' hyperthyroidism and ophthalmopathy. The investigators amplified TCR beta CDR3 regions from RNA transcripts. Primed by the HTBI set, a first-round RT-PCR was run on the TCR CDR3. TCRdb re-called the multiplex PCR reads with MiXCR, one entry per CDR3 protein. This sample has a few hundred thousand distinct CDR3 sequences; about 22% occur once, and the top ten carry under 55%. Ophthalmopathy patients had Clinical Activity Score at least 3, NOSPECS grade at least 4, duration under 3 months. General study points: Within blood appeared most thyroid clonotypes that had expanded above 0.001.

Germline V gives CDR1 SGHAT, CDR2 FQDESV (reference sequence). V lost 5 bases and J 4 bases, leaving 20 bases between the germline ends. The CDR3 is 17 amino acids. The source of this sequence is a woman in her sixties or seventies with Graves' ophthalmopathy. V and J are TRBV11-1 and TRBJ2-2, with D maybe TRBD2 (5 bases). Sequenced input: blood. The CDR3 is CASSPWRVEGGTGELFF. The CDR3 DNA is TGTGCCAGCAGCCCCTGGCGTGTAGAGGGCGGCACCGGGGAGCTGTTTTTT.